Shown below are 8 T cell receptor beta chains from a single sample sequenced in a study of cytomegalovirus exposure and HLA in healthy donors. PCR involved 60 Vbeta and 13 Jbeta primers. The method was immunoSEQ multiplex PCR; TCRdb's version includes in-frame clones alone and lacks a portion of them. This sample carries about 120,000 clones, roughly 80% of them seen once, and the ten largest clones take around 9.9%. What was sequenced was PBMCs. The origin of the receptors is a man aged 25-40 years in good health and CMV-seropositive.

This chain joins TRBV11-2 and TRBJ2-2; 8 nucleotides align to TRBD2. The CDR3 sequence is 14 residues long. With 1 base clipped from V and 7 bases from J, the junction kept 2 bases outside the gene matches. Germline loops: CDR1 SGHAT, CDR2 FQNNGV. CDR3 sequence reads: CASSLAGGYGELFF. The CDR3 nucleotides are TGTGCCAGCAGCTTAGCGGGAGGGTACGGGGAGCTGTTTTTT. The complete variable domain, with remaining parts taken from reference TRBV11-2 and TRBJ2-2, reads EAGVAQSPRYKIIEKRQSVAFWCNPISGHATLYWYQQILGQGPKLLIQFQNNGVVDDSQLPKDRFSAERLKGVDSTLKIQPAKLEDSAVYLCASSLAGGYGELFFGEGSRLTVL.

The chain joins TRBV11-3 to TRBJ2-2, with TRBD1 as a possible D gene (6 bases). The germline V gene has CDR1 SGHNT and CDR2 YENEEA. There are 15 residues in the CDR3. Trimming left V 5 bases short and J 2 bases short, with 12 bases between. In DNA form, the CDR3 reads TGTGCCAGCAGCCCGACCGGGACAAACACCGGGGAGCTGTTTTTT. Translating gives CASSPTGTNTGELFF.

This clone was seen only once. The CDR3 region is CASSYSNPDNSPLHF. In DNA form, the CDR3 reads TGTGCCAGCAGTTACTCGAATCCAGATAATTCACCCCTCCACTTT. The rearrangement links TRBV6-5 to TRBJ1-6; D unresolved. The CDR3 runs 15 residues. Germline CDR1 and CDR2: MNHEY and SVGAGI. V was trimmed by 0 bases and J by 5 bases, leaving 8 bases between them.

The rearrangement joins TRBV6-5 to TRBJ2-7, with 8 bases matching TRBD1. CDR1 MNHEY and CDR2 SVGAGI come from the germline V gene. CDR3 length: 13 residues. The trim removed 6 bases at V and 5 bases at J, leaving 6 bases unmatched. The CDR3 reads CASRRGQGHEQYF. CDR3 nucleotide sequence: TGTGCCAGCAGGCGAGGACAGGGCCACGAGCAGTACTTC.

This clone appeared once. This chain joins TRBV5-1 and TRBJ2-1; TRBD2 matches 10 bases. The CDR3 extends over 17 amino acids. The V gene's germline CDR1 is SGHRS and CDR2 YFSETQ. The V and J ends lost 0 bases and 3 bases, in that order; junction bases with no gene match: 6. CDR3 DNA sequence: TGCGCCAGCAGCTTGGTCAAGACTAGCGGGTACTACAATGAGCAGTTCTTC. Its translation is CASSLVKTSGYYNEQFF.

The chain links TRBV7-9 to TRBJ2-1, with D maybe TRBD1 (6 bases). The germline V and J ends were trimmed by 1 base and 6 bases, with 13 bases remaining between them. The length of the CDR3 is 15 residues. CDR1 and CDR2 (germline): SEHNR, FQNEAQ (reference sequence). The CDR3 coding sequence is TGTGCCAGCAGCTTAGATGGGGGCGGTCGCAATGAGCAGTTCTTC. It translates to CASSLDGGGRNEQFF. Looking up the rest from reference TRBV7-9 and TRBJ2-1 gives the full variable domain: DTGVSQNPRHKITKRGQNVTFRCDPISEHNRLYWYRQTLGQGPEFLTYFQNEAQLEKSRLLSDRFSAERPKGSFSTLEIQRTEQGDSAMYLCASSLDGGGRNEQFFGPGTRLTVL.

CDR3 amino acids: CASSILTGASGANVLTF. The CDR3 DNA follows: TGTGCCAGCAGTATTCTGACAGGAGCCTCTGGGGCCAACGTCCTGACTTTC. The chain joins TRBV27 to TRBJ2-6; D may be TRBD1 (6 bases). The CDR3 is made up of 17 amino acids. V lost 5 bases to trimming and J lost 0 bases, with 14 bases between them. From germline, CDR1 is MNHEY and CDR2 SMNVEV (reference sequence). Full variable domain (remainder filled in from reference TRBV27 and TRBJ2-6): EAQVTQNPRYLITVTGKKLTVTCSQNMNHEYMSWYRQDPGLGLRQIYYSMNVEVTDKGDVPEGYKVSRKEKRNFPLILESPSPNQTSLYFCASSILTGASGANVLTFGAGSRLTVL.

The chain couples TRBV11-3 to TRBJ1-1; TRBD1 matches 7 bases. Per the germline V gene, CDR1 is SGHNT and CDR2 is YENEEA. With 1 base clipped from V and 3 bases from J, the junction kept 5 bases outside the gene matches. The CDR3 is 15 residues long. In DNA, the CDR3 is TGTGCCAGCAGCTTAGGTGGGACAGTACACACTGAAGCTTTCTTT. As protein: CASSLGGTVHTEAFF. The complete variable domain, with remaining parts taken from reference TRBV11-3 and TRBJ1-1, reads EAGVVQSPRYKIIEKKQPVAFWCNPISGHNTLYWYLQNLGQGPELLIRYENEEAVDDSQLPKDRFSAERLKGVDSTLKIQPAELGDSAVYLCASSLGGTVHTEAFFGQGTRLTVV.